This TCR beta chain was sequenced for a study of cytomegalovirus exposure and HLA in healthy donors. In the PCR, 60 Vbeta and 13 Jbeta primers were used. Using immunoSEQ multiplex PCR, the repertoire was profiled, and TCRdb retains in-frame clones only, with some absent. This table has more than 150,000 clones, 75% to 85% appearing once. The sequencing input was PBMCs. This clonotype originated in a girl aged 2 to 9 in good health and CMV-seropositive.

Here the CDR3 DNA reads TGCGCCAGCACCATAACAGGGGTAGAATTGAACACTGAAGCTTTCTTT. Amino acid sequence: CASTITGVELNTEAFF. V gene TRBV4-1 combines with J gene TRBJ1-1; TRBD1 agrees at 7 bases. Germline V gene data show CDR1 as MGHRA and CDR2 as YSYEKL. The V gene end was trimmed by 7 bases and the J gene end by 0 bases; junction bases not matched to a gene: 11. This CDR3 is built from 16 residues.